This is a list of T cell receptor beta chains from one sample in a study of Graves' ophthalmopathy and Graves' hyperthyroidism. From the multiplex PCR reads, TCRdb called clonotypes with MiXCR, one entry per CDR3 protein. The table has 40,000 or so distinct CDR3 sequences, about half seen once; the top ten hold roughly 26%. Sequencing was done on a sample of peripheral blood. These receptors all stem from an adult woman with stable Graves' hyperthyroidism. The CDR3 runs from the conserved cysteine through the conserved F or W. The D gene is left open where the match is weak. Part of the rows lack a size; the others show once, few, many or a class for expanded clones.

d_call,clone_size,j_call,v_call,cdr3_nt,cdr3_aa
.,.,TRBJ2-5,TRBV24-1,TGTGCCACCAGTGCCGAAGTCGACACTGAAGAGACCCAGTACTTC,CATSAEVDTEETQYF
.,many,TRBJ2-5,TRBV20-1,TGCAGTGCCGTAACCTGGGGGTCAAACCAAGAGACCCAGTACTTC,CSAVTWGSNQETQYF
TRBD2,.,TRBJ2-3,TRBV2,TGTGCCAGCGGTTTTCTAGCGGGAGCCGCGGATACGCAGTATTTT,CASGFLAGAADTQYF
.,.,TRBJ2-7,TRBV7-8,TGTGCCAGCAGCGCGAGCACAGGGACCTACGAGCAGTACTTC,CASSASTGTYEQYF
.,once,TRBJ2-2,TRBV2,TGTGCCAGCAGTTGGCCACCGCCGAGGGGGGAGCTGTTTTTT,CASSWPPPRGELFF
.,.,TRBJ1-2,TRBV6-5,TGTGCCAGCAGTTTCGCCGGGGGGACATCTAACTATGGCTACACCTTC,CASSFAGGTSNYGYTF
.,.,TRBJ2-2,TRBV7-2,TGTGCCAGCAGCTTAGCGGCTGGCACTAGGGGGGAGAAGGGGGAGCTGTTTTTT,CASSLAAGTRGEKGELFF
.,many,TRBJ1-1,TRBV29-1,TGCAGCGTTGCACAGGGTCTTATGGGAGCTTTCTTT,CSVAQGLMGAFF
.,.,TRBJ1-1,TRBV24-1,TGTGCCACCAGTGATTTGGTCAGGGAAGCTTTCTTT,CATSDLVREAFF
.,many,TRBJ2-5,TRBV20-1,TGCAGTGCTCCCCAGGTGGGGGGAGAGACCCAGTACTTC,CSAPQVGGETQYF
.,.,TRBJ1-5,TRBV7-3,TGTGCCAGCAGCTTAATGGGGGGGGATCAGCCCCAGCATTTT,CASSLMGGDQPQHF
TRBD1,.,TRBJ2-5,TRBV6-5,TGTGCCAGCAGTTTCGGACAGGGGGCGGGAGAGACCCAGTACTTC,CASSFGQGAGETQYF
.,.,TRBJ1-2,TRBV25-1,TGTGCCAGCAGTAGGGGGGCAGGAGGCTACACCTTC,CASSRGAGGYTF
.,.,TRBJ2-5,TRBV7-9,TGTGCCAGCAGCTCCCGCCCCGGACAGCCTTGGACCCAGTACTTC,CASSSRPGQPWTQYF
.,.,TRBJ1-2,TRBV4-1,TGCGCCAGCAGCCAAGATCGCGGCAGGGAGGATGGCTACACCTTC,CASSQDRGREDGYTF
.,few,TRBJ2-1,TRBV19,TGTGCCAGTAGTATGGCCTTCCCCAATGAGCAGTTCTTC,CASSMAFPNEQFF
.,.,TRBJ2-7,TRBV7-9,TGTGCCAGCAGCTCTAGTCGTAAGGGCGAGCAGTACTTC,CASSSSRKGEQYF
.,few,TRBJ1-4,TRBV18,TGTGCCAGCTCACCCGGTCCCGGGACACTCTATAATGAAAAACTGTTTTTT,CASSPGPGTLYNEKLFF
.,.,TRBJ1-1,TRBV20-1,TGCAGTGCAGCACCGGTGAACACTGAAGCTTTCTTT,CSAAPVNTEAFF
.,many,TRBJ2-3,TRBV20-1,TGCAGTGCTAGGTGGCAGCACACAGATACGCAGTATTTT,CSARWQHTDTQYF
.,many,TRBJ2-7,TRBV6-2/TRBV6-3,TGTGCCAGCACCGAGAAGAGACTCTACGAGCAGTACTTC,CASTEKRLYEQYF
.,.,TRBJ1-2,TRBV10-3,TGTGCCATCAGCTCAGGGGCATCCAATGGCTACACCTTC,CAISSGASNGYTF
TRBD2,many,TRBJ2-2,TRBV5-1,TGCGCCAGCAGCCGACTAGCGGGAGACACCGGGGAGCTGTTTTTT,CASSRLAGDTGELFF
TRBD1,.,TRBJ2-7,TRBV5-6,TGTGCCAGTGCGATAGTAGGGACAGGGGGACATGAGCAGTACTTC,CASAIVGTGGHEQYF
.,few,TRBJ1-2,TRBV15,TGTGCCACCAGCAGAGTACCTAACTATGGCTACACCTTC,CATSRVPNYGYTF
TRBD1,.,TRBJ2-7,TRBV2,TGTGCCAGCAGTGGTCGGGGACAGGGTTTGTACGAGCAGTACTTC,CASSGRGQGLYEQYF
TRBD1,.,TRBJ2-7,TRBV15,TGTGCCACCAGCAGCCTCTCGGACAGGCCATACTCCTACGAGCAGTACTTC,CATSSLSDRPYSYEQYF
TRBD1,once,TRBJ2-5,TRBV7-9,TGTGCCAGCAGCCAGACAGGGGCCGGGCAAGAGACCCAGTACTTC,CASSQTGAGQETQYF
.,.,TRBJ1-5,TRBV20-1,TGCAGTGTGTCTGATCAGCCCCAGCATTTT,CSVSDQPQHF
TRBD2,many,TRBJ2-7,TRBV10-3,TGTGCCATCAGTGAGGGACTAGCGGGAAGCTACGAGCAGTACTTC,CAISEGLAGSYEQYF
TRBD1,.,TRBJ1-4,TRBV11-2,TGTGCCAGCGGCATAGGGGGCAATGCGGGTGAGAAACTGTTTTTT,CASGIGGNAGEKLFF
.,.,TRBJ1-2,TRBV5-1,TGCGCCAGCAGCCCAGGGGAGAGCGGTGGCTACACCTTC,CASSPGESGGYTF
.,medium-sized,TRBJ2-7,TRBV19,TGTGCCAGCTCCCATCAGGGGTGGACCTACGAGCAGTACTTC,CASSHQGWTYEQYF
.,many,TRBJ1-4,TRBV7-9,TGTGCCAGCAGCCAGGGACGGACCTTTAATGAAAAACTGTTTTTT,CASSQGRTFNEKLFF
TRBD1,.,TRBJ2-7,TRBV10-1,TGCGCCAGCAGTGAGGGGACAGGGACGTACGAGCAGTACTTC,CASSEGTGTYEQYF
TRBD1,many,TRBJ2-7,TRBV6-5,TGTGCCAGCAGGCGCCCGGGACAGGCCCCTGATTGGTACTTC,CASRRPGQAPDWYF
.,few,TRBJ2-1,TRBV25-1,TGTGCCAGCAAGGAACGAGTTAGCGGTCAGAATGAGCAGTTCTTC,CASKERVSGQNEQFF
.,many,TRBJ2-3,TRBV11-2,TGTGCCAGCAGCTTAGATAGCGGCTACCGCACAGATACGCAGTATTTT,CASSLDSGYRTDTQYF
TRBD2,.,TRBJ2-7,TRBV11-2,TGTGCCAGCAGCTTCCTACTAGCGGGAGATAGTAGTATCGAGCAGTACTTC,CASSFLLAGDSSIEQYF
.,many,TRBJ1-2,TRBV28,TGTGCCAGCAGTTTATGGGGGGCGGGGGCGCGGGGCTACACCTTC,CASSLWGAGARGYTF
.,.,TRBJ1-5,TRBV6-5,TGTGCCACCCGGGGGCAGGGCAATCAGCCCCAGCATTTT,CATRGQGNQPQHF
TRBD2,few,TRBJ2-5,TRBV29-1,TGCAGCGTCGTTAGCGGGAGAGAGACCCAGTACTTC,CSVVSGRETQYF